This TCR beta chain was sequenced in a study of CD4 T cells in relation to SARS-CoV-2 and coronaviruses. CDR1 SGHDT and CDR2 YYEEEE come from the germline V gene. V lost 6 bases, J lost 5 bases, and 17 bases lay in between. The CDR3 contains 14 residues. CD4+ T cells from unexposed donors were obtained before the COVID-19 pandemic (2011-2018). The cells were cultured for about ten days before CD4+ T cells were isolated. As cell numbers allowed, unexposed-donor CD4+ T cells faced SARS-CoV-2 S/N and four cold-coronavirus spikes. About this clone itself: The antigen is unknown.

Using immunoSEQ multiplex PCR, the repertoire was profiled, and TCRdb retains in-frame clones only, with some absent. The repertoire consists of 20,000 or so clones, with around 81% occurring once and the leading ten covering roughly 10%. The source of this sequence is a human donor in good health. This chain connects TRBV5-6 to TRBJ2-5; TRBD1 might be the D (8 bases). Specimen: CD4+ T cells from PBMCs, cultured in vitro. CDR3 nucleotide sequence: TGTGCCAGCACAGGGTACAGGGGGGGGGAGACCCAGTACTTC. It is translated as CASTGYRGGETQYF.